Listed here are 6 T cell receptor beta chains from one sample, sequenced in a study of T cell changes during pregnancy in multiple sclerosis. Sequencing used immunoSEQ multiplex PCR; TCRdb keeps in-frame clones, though not all of them. The sample has tens of thousands of clones, 85% to 95% seen once. The sample consisted of peripheral blood, taken before pregnancy. The receptors derive from a female donor with multiple sclerosis, enrolled in a pregnancy study.

This sequence joins TRBV5-1 and TRBJ2-1; 9 bases align to TRBD1. Germline CDR1 SGHRS, CDR2 YFSETQ. The CDR3 loop spans 14 amino acids. The trim removed 3 bases at V and 8 bases at J, leaving 6 bases unmatched. DNA for the CDR3: TGCGCCAGCAGCTCGGGACAGGGAGGAGATGAGCAGTTCTTC. Its translation: CASSSGQGGDEQFF.

The chain recombines TRBV5-1 with TRBJ2-1; 9 bases agree with TRBD2. The germline CDR1 and CDR2 sequences are SGHRS and YFSETQ. CDR3 size: 16 residues. With V trimmed by 2 bases and J by 10 bases, 13 bases remained unmatched. Written as DNA, the CDR3 is TGCGCCAGCAGCTTACCCGTAAAGGCGGGAGGGAGGGAGCAGTTCTTC. Amino acids: CASSLPVKAGGREQFF.

V gene TRBV29-1 combines with J gene TRBJ2-7, with D tentatively TRBD1 (6 bases). The V end lost 6 bases, the J end lost 2 bases, and 14 bases lay between the germline ends. In germline, CDR1 is SQVTM, CDR2 ANQGSEA. This CDR3 region has 13 residues. The CDR3, as DNA: TGCAGCGTCGCACTCAGGGGAACCTACGAGCAGTACTTC. It codes for CSVALRGTYEQYF.

V and J are TRBV2 and TRBJ1-5; unclear D gene. Trimming removed 6 bases from V and 3 bases from J, with 9 bases in between. Germline CDR1 is SNHLY and CDR2 is FYNNEI. This CDR3 region has 13 residues. CDR3 DNA: TGTGCCAGCAGGGCCGGGTACAATCAGCCCCAGCATTTT. Protein: CASRAGYNQPQHF.

The chain couples TRBV7-7 to TRBJ1-5; a weak D match, TRBD1 (5 bases). Germline CDR1 SSHAT, CDR2 FNYEAQ (reference sequence). The CDR3 has 17 residues. V was trimmed by 1 base and J by 1 base, leaving 14 bases between them. The chain's CDR3 is CASSLDGGGLSNQPQHF. DNA of the CDR3: TGTGCCAGCAGCTTAGATGGGGGAGGCTTGAGCAATCAGCCCCAGCATTTT.

This chain links TRBV7-2 with TRBJ1-1; TRBD1 matches 8 bases. The CDR3 covers 18 residues. Per germline, CDR1 SGHTA and CDR2 FQGNSA. V trimming: 5 bases; J trimming: 0 bases; junction bases outside the gene matches: 14. CDR3 in DNA: TGTGCCAGCAGCCGACCGCGGGGGCAGGGGGCGATGAACACTGAAGCTTTCTTT. Translating gives CASSRPRGQGAMNTEAFF.